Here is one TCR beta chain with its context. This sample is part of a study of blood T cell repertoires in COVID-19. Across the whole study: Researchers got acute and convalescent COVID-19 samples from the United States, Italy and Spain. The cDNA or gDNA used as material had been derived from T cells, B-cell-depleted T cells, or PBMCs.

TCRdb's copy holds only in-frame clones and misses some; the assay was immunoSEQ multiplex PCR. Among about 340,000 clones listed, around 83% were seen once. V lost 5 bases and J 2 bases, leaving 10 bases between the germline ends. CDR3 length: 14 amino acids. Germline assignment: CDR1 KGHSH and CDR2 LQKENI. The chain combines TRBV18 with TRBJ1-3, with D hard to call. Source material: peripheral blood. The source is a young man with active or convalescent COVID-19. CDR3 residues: CASSAAAAGNTIYF. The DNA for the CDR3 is TGTGCCAGCTCAGCGGCAGCTGCTGGAAACACCATATATTTT.